The 10 T cell receptor beta chains below were found in one sample sequenced in a study of cytomegalovirus exposure and HLA in healthy donors. This table comes from immunoSEQ multiplex PCR, and its TCRdb copy is limited to in-frame clones, with some not included. The table includes 200,000 or so clones, 84% detected once. The specimen was PBMCs. These receptors originate from a young woman in good health and CMV-seropositive.

This clone came up a few times. V gene TRBV19 combines with J gene TRBJ2-7, with TRBD1 matching over 8 bases. The CDR3 contains 15 residues. The J segment lost 3 bases and the V segment lost 7 bases, leaving 11 bases of the junction unmatched. Germline CDR1 reads LNHDA; CDR2 reads SQIVND (reference sequence). The CDR3 DNA reads as TGTGCCAGTAAAATGCGAGGACAGGGTGTCTACGAGCAGTACTTC. Its translation: CASKMRGQGVYEQYF.

The rearrangement links TRBV19 to TRBJ1-2; 8 nucleotides match TRBD1. Germline assignment: CDR1 LNHDA and CDR2 SQIVND (reference sequence). The CDR3 consists of 12 residues. J lost 4 bases, V lost 8 bases, and 3 bases had no gene match. The CDR3, as DNA: TGTGCCAGTGGACAGGGCGGCTATGGCTACACCTTC. Translation gives CASGQGGYGYTF.

This clone has only one observation. The rearrangement uses TRBV11-3 and TRBJ2-3, with D hard to call. This CDR3 has 13 amino acids. Germline CDR1 and CDR2: SGHNT and YENEEA. Trimming removed 1 base at V and 6 bases at J, with 8 bases between. The chain's CDR3 is CASSLAGGDTQYF. The CDR3 DNA reads TGTGCCAGCAGCTTAGCGGGTGGGGATACGCAGTATTTT.

The chain is built from TRBV2 and TRBJ2-6; 11 bases match TRBD1. V shed 8 bases, J shed 0 bases, and the junction held 0 bases outside the gene matches. This CDR3 contains 15 residues. Per germline, CDR1 SNHLY and CDR2 FYNNEI. The CDR3: CASGTGGSGANVLTF. The CDR3, as DNA: TGTGCCAGCGGGACAGGGGGCTCTGGGGCCAACGTCCTGACTTTC.

This rearrangement joins TRBV7-6 to TRBJ2-7; no firm D call. CDR1 is SGHVS, CDR2 FNYEAQ, per germline. Trimming took 3 bases from V and 6 from J, leaving 12 bases between them. The CDR3 contains 13 residues. In DNA, the CDR3 is TGTGCCAGCAGCTTTGGCTCCCGAGGCGAGCAGTACTTC. This encodes CASSFGSRGEQYF.

V is TRBV10-3 and J is TRBJ2-1; TRBD1 matches 9 bases. This CDR3 region has 13 residues. With V trimmed by 9 bases and J by 4 bases, 4 bases remained unmatched. Germline V CDR1 and CDR2: ENHRY, SYGVKD. The CDR3 DNA reads TGTGCCATAAGGGACAGGGAGTACAATGAGCAGTTCTTC. Protein sequence: CAIRDREYNEQFF.

The V and J genes are TRBV29-1 and TRBJ1-1; no clear D. With 4 bases removed from V and 0 bases from J, the gap between germline ends came to 6 bases. CDR3 size: 12 residues. Germline CDR1 SQVTM, CDR2 ANQGSEA. The CDR3 coding sequence is TGCAGCGTTGGGGCACTGAACACTGAAGCTTTCTTT. It yields the protein CSVGALNTEAFF.

This sequence joins TRBV15 and TRBJ2-7; 7 nucleotides align to TRBD2. The CDR3 sequence is 16 residues long. J gave up 1 base and V 0 bases, and 6 bases lay outside the gene matches. The germline gives CDR1 LNHNV, CDR2 YYDKDF (reference sequence). CDR3 amino acids: CATSRDTAGRSYEQYF. As DNA, the CDR3 is TGTGCCACCAGCAGAGATACAGCGGGGAGATCCTACGAGCAGTACTTC.

DNA for the CDR3: TGTGCCAGCAGCCCACAGGGGACTAGAAATTACAATGAGCAGTTCTTC. Its translation is CASSPQGTRNYNEQFF. This sequence joins TRBV7-6 and TRBJ2-1, with a weak D call TRBD2 (8 bases). This CDR3 is built from 16 residues. V was trimmed by 5 bases and J by 4 bases, leaving 18 bases between them. Germline values: CDR1 SGHVS, CDR2 FNYEAQ. The variable domain in full, with the rest retrieved from reference TRBV7-6 and TRBJ2-1, is GAGVSQSPRYKVTKRGQDVALRCDPISGHVSLYWYRQALGQGPEFLTYFNYEAQQDKSGLPNDRFSAERPEGSISTLTIQRTEQRDSAMYRCASSPQGTRNYNEQFFGPGTRLTVL.

This clone was found once. The chain carries TRBV5-1 and TRBJ2-1; perhaps TRBD1 as D (8 bases). The CDR3 consists of 17 residues. Trimming stripped 4 bases from V and 5 bases from J, with 22 bases between. Germline-derived CDR1 and CDR2 are SGHRS and YFSETQ. For the CDR3, the DNA is TGCGCCAGCAGCCCGTTGGGAGGGACAGGACTAAACAATGAGCAGTTCTTC. Translated, it gives CASSPLGGTGLNNEQFF.